The rows below give T cell receptor beta chains drawn from one sample of a study of CD8 T cells in ankylosing spondylitis. Using its own MiXCR run on the 5' RACE reads, TCRdb lists one record per CDR3 protein. The sample lists roughly 700,000 distinct CDR3 sequences; about 20% were seen once. The material sequenced was blood, either unsorted or a sorted T cell fraction (not recorded which). Receptors were obtained from a male donor with ankylosing spondylitis. Each CDR3 is given with its conserved first and last residue. D genes are given only for firm matches. Expanded clones are given a class, and other clones once, few, many or no size at all.

abundance	len	v_gene	d_gene	j_gene	CDR3aa	CDR3nt
few	16	TRBV14	.	TRBJ2-1	CASSQDKPSAYNEQFF	TGTGCCAGCAGCCAAGATAAGCCTAGCGCATACAATGAGCAGTTCTTC
.	15	TRBV7-2	.	TRBJ2-5	CASRKEGLGRETQYF	TGTGCCAGCAGAAAAGAAGGTCTGGGAAGAGAGACCCAGTACTTC
.	14	TRBV9	.	TRBJ2-1	CASSTGTIENEQFF	TGTGCCAGCAGCACCGGGACAATCGAGAATGAGCAGTTCTTC
.	16	TRBV4-3	.	TRBJ2-3	CASSQGHRAVEDTQYF	TGCGCCAGCAGCCAAGGGCATCGAGCGGTTGAAGATACGCAGTATTTT
few	18	TRBV4-1	TRBD1	TRBJ1-5	CASSQGPGTGYSNQPQHF	TGCGCCAGCAGCCAAGGGCCGGGGACAGGGTATAGCAATCAGCCCCAGCATTTT
.	13	TRBV3-1	.	TRBJ1-4	CASSSLFGEKLFF	TGTGCCAGCAGCTCTCTTTTCGGGGAAAAACTGTTTTTT
few	15	TRBV6-1	TRBD2	TRBJ2-7	CASSSGSLNSYEQYF	TGTGCCAGTTCCAGCGGGAGTTTAAATTCCTACGAGCAGTACTTC
few	13	TRBV27	.	TRBJ1-1	CASSFMGGTEAFF	TGTGCCAGCAGTTTTATGGGGGGCACTGAAGCTTTCTTT
few	15	TRBV6-4	.	TRBJ1-1	CASKKQGAGNTEAFF	TGTGCCAGCAAGAAACAGGGTGCGGGGAACACTGAAGCTTTCTTT
many	13	TRBV6-1	.	TRBJ1-2	CASSRGQTYGYTF	TGTGCCAGCAGCCGCGGACAGACCTATGGCTACACCTTC
many	14	TRBV6-4	.	TRBJ2-3	CASSDSRGTDTQYF	TGTGCCAGCAGTGACTCTCGGGGGACAGATACGCAGTATTTT
.	13	TRBV7-7	.	TRBJ2-7	CASSLYQGSEQYF	TGTGCTAGCAGCTTGTACCAGGGGTCCGAGCAGTACTTC
few	15	TRBV3-1	.	TRBJ2-1	CASSQVASRYNEQFF	TGTGCCAGCAGCCAAGTTGCCAGCCGGTACAATGAGCAGTTCTTC
.	16	TRBV7-6	.	TRBJ2-7	CASSLVVGRDIYEQYF	TGTGCCAGCAGCTTAGTGGTGGGGCGGGACATCTACGAGCAGTACTTC
few	14	TRBV3-1	.	TRBJ1-4	CASSQEGANEKLFF	TGTGCCAGCAGCCAAGAGGGGGCTAATGAAAAACTGTTTTTT
.	14	TRBV27	.	TRBJ2-7	CASSLPDSPYEQYF	TGTGCCAGCAGTTTACCGGACAGCCCCTACGAGCAGTACTTC
.	15	TRBV4-3	TRBD2	TRBJ2-7	CASSPRLAEKYEQYF	TGCGCCAGCAGCCCTCGACTAGCGGAAAAATACGAGCAGTACTTC
once	13	TRBV20-1	TRBD2	TRBJ2-3	CSAQRGSTDTQYF	TGCAGTGCCCAGCGGGGTAGCACAGATACGCAGTATTTT
.	17	TRBV7-8	.	TRBJ2-7	CASSLVTGGSSSYEQYF	TGTGCCAGCAGCTTAGTAACTGGGGGCAGTTCCTCCTACGAGCAGTACTTC
many	15	TRBV11-2	.	TRBJ2-3	CASSLDGGGTDTQYF	TGTGCCAGCAGCTTAGATGGGGGTGGCACAGATACGCAGTATTTT
few	17	TRBV5-1	TRBD2	TRBJ2-2	CASSPRLAGGPSGELFF	TGCGCCAGCAGCCCTCGTCTGGCGGGAGGGCCATCCGGGGAGCTGTTTTTT
.	20	TRBV24-1	TRBD2	TRBJ2-2	CATSDTNSRTSGDNTGELFF	TGTGCCACCAGTGACACAAACTCCAGGACTAGCGGAGATAACACCGGGGAGCTGTTTTTT
.	17	TRBV2	TRBD1	TRBJ1-6	CASTLSPGQGYNSPLHF	TGTGCCAGCACCCTTAGTCCGGGACAGGGCTATAATTCACCCCTCCACTTT
.	12	TRBV29-1	TRBD1	TRBJ2-5	CSALQGPETQYF	TGCAGCGCGTTACAGGGGCCAGAGACCCAGTACTTC
few	11	TRBV10-3	.	TRBJ2-5	CAISESETQYF	TGTGCCATCAGTGAGAGTGAGACCCAGTACTTC
few	15	TRBV4-3	.	TRBJ2-7	CASSPGADMTISMYF	TGCGCCAGCAGCCCAGGGGCGGACATGACTATTAGTATGTACTTC
few	12	TRBV5-6	.	TRBJ1-2	CASGSSYYGYTF	TGTGCCAGCGGGTCCTCTTACTATGGCTACACCTTC
few	14	TRBV3-1	.	TRBJ2-7	CASSQEGIQYEQYF	TGTGCCAGCAGCCAAGAAGGTATCCAATACGAGCAGTACTTC
few	16	TRBV15	TRBD2	TRBJ2-1	CATSRAGLRTYNEQFF	TGTGCCACCAGCAGAGCGGGACTAAGGACCTACAATGAGCAGTTCTTC
.	11	TRBV6-2/TRBV6-3	.	TRBJ2-1	CASSYGLKQFF	TGTGCCAGCAGTTACGGTCTCAAGCAGTTCTTC
few	15	TRBV10-3	.	TRBJ1-5	CAISESGLGNQPQHF	TGTGCCATCAGTGAGTCGGGACTGGGCAATCAGCCCCAGCATTTT
.	17	TRBV14	TRBD1	TRBJ1-5	CASSQAPDRGGNQPQHF	TGTGCCAGCAGCCAAGCCCCGGACAGGGGAGGCAATCAGCCCCAGCATTTT
few	17	TRBV30	TRBD2	TRBJ2-2	CAWTAPTSGRATGELFF	TGTGCCTGGACCGCGCCGACTAGCGGGAGGGCCACCGGGGAGCTGTTTTTT
.	12	TRBV6-1	.	TRBJ1-4	CASRTVNEKLFF	TGTGCCAGCAGGACGGTCAATGAAAAACTGTTTTTT
.	19	TRBV5-1	TRBD1	TRBJ2-2	CASSQTNRGPRLNTGELFF	TGCGCCAGCAGCCAAACAAACAGGGGACCCCGACTAAACACCGGGGAGCTGTTTTTT
.	16	TRBV3-1	.	TRBJ1-4	CASSQGRRAIGEKLFF	TGTGCCAGCAGCCAAGGGCGTCGGGCGATCGGTGAAAAACTGTTTTTT
few	12	TRBV20-1	.	TRBJ2-7	CSARDHLNEQYF	TGCAGTGCTAGAGACCATTTGAACGAGCAGTACTTC
few	15	TRBV27	.	TRBJ1-2	CASSFSSTDNYGYTF	TGTGCCAGCAGTTTCTCCTCGACGGATAACTATGGCTACACCTTC
many	14	TRBV10-3	.	TRBJ2-7	CAISPSTGSYEQYF	TGTGCCATCAGCCCTTCGACAGGATCCTACGAGCAGTACTTC